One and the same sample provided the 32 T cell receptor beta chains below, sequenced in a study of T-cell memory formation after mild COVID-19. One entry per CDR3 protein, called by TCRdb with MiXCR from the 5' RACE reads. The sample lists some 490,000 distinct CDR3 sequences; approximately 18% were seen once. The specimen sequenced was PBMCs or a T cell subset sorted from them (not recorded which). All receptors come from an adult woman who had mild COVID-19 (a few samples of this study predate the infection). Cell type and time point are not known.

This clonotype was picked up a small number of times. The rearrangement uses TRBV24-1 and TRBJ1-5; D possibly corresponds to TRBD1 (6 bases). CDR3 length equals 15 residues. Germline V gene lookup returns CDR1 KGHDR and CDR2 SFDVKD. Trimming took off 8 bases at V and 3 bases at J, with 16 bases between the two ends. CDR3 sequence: CATNARDTLNQPQHF. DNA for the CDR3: TGTGCCACCAACGCGAGGGACACCCTCAATCAGCCCCAGCATTTT.

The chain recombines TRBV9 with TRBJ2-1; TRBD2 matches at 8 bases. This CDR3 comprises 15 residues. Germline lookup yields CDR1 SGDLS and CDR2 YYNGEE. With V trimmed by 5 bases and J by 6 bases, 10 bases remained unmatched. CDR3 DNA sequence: TGTGCCAGCAGTCGAACGGGGGGGCACGGCAATGAGCAGTTCTTC. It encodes CASSRTGGHGNEQFF.

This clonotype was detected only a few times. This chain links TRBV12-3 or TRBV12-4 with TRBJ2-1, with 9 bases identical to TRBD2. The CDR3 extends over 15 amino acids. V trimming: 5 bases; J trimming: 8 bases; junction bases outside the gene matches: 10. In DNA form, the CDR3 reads TGTGCCAGCAGTCCCGGGACTAGCAGTCTCCATGAGCAGTTCTTC. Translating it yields CASSPGTSSLHEQFF.

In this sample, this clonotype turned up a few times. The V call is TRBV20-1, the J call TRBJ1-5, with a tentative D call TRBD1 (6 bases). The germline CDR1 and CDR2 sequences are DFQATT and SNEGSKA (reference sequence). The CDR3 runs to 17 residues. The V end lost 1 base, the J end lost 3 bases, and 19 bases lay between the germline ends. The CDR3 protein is CSARAHREVADNQPQHF. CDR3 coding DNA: TGCAGTGCTAGAGCCCACAGGGAGGTGGCGGACAATCAGCCCCAGCATTTT.

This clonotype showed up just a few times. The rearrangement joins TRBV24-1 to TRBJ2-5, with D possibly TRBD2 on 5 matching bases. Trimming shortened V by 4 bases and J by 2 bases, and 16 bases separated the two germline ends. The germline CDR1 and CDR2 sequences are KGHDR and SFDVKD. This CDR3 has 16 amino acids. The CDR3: CATSDPGTGKQETQYF. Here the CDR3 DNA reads TGTGCCACCAGTGACCCAGGAACCGGGAAGCAAGAGACCCAGTACTTC.

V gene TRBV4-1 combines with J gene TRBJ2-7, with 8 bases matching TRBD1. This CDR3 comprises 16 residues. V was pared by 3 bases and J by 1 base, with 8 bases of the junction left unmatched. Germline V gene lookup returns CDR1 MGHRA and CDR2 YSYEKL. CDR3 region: CASSHDGQGGSYEQYF. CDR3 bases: TGCGCCAGCAGCCACGACGGACAGGGTGGATCCTACGAGCAGTACTTC.

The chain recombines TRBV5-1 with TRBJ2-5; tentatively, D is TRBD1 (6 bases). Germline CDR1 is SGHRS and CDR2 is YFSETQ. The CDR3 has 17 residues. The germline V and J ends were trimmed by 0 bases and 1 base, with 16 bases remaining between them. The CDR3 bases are TGCGCCAGCAGCTTGGCCCCCCCAGGGGCCATCCAAGAGACCCAGTACTTC. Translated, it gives CASSLAPPGAIQETQYF.

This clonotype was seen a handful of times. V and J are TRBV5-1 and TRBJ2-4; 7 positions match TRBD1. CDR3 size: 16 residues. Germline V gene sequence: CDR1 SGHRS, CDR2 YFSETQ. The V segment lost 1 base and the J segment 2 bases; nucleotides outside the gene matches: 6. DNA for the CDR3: TGCGCCAGCAGCTTGACCCACAGGGGACCCAAAAACATTCAGTACTTC. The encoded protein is CASSLTHRGPKNIQYF.

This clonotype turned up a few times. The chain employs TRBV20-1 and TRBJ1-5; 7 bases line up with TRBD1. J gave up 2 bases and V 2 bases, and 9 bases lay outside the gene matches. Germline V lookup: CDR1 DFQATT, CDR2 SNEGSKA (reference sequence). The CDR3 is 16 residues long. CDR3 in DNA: TGCAGTGCTAGAAGCAACAGGGGCACGGGCAATCAGCCCCAGCATTTT. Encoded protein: CSARSNRGTGNQPQHF.

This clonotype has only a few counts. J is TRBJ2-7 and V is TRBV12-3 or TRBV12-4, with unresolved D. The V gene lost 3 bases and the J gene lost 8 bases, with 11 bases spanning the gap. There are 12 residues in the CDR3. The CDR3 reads CASSFQAKKQYF. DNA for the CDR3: TGTGCCAGCAGTTTTCAAGCGAAGAAGCAGTACTTC.

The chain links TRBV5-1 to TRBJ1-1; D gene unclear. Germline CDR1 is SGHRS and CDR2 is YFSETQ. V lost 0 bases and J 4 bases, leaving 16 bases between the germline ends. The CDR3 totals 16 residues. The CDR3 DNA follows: TGCGCCAGCAGCTTGGGGGGAGCAGGCTCGGGCACTGAAGCTTTCTTT. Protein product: CASSLGGAGSGTEAFF.

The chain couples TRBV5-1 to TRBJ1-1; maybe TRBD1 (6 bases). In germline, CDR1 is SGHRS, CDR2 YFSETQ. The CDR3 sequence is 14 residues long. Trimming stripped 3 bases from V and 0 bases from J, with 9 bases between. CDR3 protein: CASSWTEMNTEAFF. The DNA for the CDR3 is TGCGCCAGCAGCTGGACAGAGATGAACACTGAAGCTTTCTTT.

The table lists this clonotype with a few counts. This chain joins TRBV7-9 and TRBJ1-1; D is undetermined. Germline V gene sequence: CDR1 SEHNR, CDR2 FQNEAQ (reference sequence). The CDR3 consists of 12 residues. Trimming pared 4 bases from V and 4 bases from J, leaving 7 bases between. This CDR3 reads CASSSSPTEAFF. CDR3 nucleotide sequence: TGTGCCAGCAGCTCCTCACCCACTGAAGCTTTCTTT.

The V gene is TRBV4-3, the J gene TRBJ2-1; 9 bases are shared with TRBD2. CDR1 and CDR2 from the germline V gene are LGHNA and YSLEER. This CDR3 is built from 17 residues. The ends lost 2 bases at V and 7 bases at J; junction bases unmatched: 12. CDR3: CASSQHKVASGKNEQFF. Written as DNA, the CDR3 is TGCGCCAGCAGCCAACATAAAGTTGCTAGCGGGAAAAATGAGCAGTTCTTC.

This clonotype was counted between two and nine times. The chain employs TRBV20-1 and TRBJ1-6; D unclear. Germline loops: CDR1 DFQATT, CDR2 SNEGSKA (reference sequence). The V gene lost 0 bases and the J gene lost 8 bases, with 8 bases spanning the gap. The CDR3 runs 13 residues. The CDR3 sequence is CSARDTIDSPLHF. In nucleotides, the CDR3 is TGCAGTGCTAGAGATACGATTGATTCACCCCTCCACTTT.

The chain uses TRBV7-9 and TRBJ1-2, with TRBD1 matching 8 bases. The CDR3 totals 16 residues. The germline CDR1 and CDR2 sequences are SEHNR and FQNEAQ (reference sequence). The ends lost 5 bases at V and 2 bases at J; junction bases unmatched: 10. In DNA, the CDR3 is TGTGCCAGCAGCCCCCTTGGACAGGGATCCAACTATGGCTACACCTTC. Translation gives CASSPLGQGSNYGYTF.

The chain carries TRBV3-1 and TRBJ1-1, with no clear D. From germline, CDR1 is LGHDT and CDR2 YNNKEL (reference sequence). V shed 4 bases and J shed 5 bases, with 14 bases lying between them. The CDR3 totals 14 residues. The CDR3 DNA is TGTGCCAGCAGCCGAAGGGAGGCGAAAACTGAAGCTTTCTTT. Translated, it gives CASSRREAKTEAFF.

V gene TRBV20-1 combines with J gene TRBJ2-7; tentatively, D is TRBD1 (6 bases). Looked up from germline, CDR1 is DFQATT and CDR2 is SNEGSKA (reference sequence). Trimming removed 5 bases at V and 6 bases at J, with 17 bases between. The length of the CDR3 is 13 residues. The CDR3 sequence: CSAQRTARGEQYF. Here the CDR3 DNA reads TGCAGTGCTCAACGGACAGCACGAGGCGAGCAGTACTTC.

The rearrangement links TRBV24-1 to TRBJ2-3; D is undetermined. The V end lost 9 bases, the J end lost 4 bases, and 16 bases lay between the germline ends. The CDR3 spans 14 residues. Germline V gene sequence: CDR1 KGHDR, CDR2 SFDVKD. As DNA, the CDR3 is TGTGCCACCCGCAGGACCGGTGCATCAGATACGCAGTATTTT. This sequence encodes CATRRTGASDTQYF.

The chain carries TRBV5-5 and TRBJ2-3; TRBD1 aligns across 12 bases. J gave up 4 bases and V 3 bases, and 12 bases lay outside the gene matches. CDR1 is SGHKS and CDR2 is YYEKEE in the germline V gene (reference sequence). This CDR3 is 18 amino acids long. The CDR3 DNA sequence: TGTGCCAGCAGCTCCACCGGGACAGGGGGCGCGTGGGCAGATACGCAGTATTTT. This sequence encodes CASSSTGTGGAWADTQYF.

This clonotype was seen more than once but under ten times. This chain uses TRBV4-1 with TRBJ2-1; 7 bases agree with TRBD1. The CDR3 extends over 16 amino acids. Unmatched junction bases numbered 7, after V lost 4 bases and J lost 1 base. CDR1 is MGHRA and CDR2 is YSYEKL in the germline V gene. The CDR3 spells CASSPQGVVSYNEQFF. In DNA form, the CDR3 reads TGCGCCAGCAGCCCGCAGGGGGTGGTTTCCTACAATGAGCAGTTCTTC.

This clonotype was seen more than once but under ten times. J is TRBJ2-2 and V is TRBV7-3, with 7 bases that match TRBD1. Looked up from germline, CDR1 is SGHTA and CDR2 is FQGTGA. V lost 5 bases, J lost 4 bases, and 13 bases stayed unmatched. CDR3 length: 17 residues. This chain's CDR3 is CASSRSLGQGVTGELFF. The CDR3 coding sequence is TGTGCCAGCAGCAGGTCGCTCGGGCAGGGGGTCACCGGGGAGCTGTTTTTT.

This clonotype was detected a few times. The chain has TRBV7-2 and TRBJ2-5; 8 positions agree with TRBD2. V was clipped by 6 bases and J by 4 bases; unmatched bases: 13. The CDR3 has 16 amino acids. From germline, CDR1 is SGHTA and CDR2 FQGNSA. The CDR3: CASSSGVAGRRETQYF. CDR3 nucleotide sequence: TGTGCCAGCAGTTCGGGGGTAGCGGGGCGTAGAGAGACCCAGTACTTC.

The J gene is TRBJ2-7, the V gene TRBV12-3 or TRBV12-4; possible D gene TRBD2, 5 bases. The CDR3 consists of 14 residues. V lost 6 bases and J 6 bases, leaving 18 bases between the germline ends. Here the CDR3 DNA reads TGTGCCAGCAGCGCTCCAGCGGTCTCGCTCGAGCAGTACTTC. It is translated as CASSAPAVSLEQYF.

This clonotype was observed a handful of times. The CDR3: CASRTDRTDTQYF. CDR3 DNA: TGCGCCAGCAGAACGGACAGGACAGATACGCAGTATTTT. This chain links TRBV5-1 with TRBJ2-3, with 7 bases fitting TRBD1. V lost 5 bases to trimming and J lost 3 bases; unmatched junction nucleotides: 3. Germline V CDR1 and CDR2: SGHRS, YFSETQ. The CDR3 has 13 residues.

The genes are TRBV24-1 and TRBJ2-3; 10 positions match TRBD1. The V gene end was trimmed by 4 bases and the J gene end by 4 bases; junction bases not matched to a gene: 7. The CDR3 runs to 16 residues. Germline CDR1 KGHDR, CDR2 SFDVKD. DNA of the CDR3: TGTGCCACCAGTGAACCCGGGACAGGGGTCGCAGATACGCAGTATTTT. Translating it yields CATSEPGTGVADTQYF.

This CDR3 reads CASSEKSSYNSPLHF. CDR3 nucleotides: TGTGCCAGCAGCGAAAAAAGCTCCTATAATTCACCCCTCCACTTT. This chain joins TRBV9 and TRBJ1-6; no reliable D call. V lost 3 bases and J 0 bases, leaving 7 bases between the germline ends. CDR1 and CDR2 (germline): SGDLS, YYNGEE. The CDR3 totals 15 residues.

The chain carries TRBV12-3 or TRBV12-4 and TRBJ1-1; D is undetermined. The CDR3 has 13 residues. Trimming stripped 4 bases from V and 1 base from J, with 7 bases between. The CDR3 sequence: CASSSMGNTEAFF. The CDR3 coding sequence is TGTGCCAGCAGTTCAATGGGGAACACTGAAGCTTTCTTT.

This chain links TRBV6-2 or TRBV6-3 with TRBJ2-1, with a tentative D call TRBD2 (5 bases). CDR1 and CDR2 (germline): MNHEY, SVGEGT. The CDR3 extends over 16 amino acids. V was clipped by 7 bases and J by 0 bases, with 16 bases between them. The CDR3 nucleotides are TGTGCCAGCACCCTAGGCGGAGGAATCTCCTACAATGAGCAGTTCTTC. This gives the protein CASTLGGGISYNEQFF.

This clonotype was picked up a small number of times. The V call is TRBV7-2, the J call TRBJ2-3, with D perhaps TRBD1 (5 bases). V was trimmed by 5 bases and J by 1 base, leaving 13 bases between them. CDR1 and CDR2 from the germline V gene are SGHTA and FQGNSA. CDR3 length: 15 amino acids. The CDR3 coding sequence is TGTGCCAGCAGCCCTAGACAGCACGGCACAGATACGCAGTATTTT. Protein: CASSPRQHGTDTQYF.

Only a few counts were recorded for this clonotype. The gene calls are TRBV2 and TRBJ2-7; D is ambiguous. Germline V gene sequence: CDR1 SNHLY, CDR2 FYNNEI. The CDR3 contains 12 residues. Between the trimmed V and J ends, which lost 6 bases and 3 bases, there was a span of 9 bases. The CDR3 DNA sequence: TGTGCCAGCAGCCCAGAGTTCTACGAGCAGTACTTC. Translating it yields CASSPEFYEQYF.

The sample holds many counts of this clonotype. The CDR3 here is CASSFAQETQYF. The CDR3 DNA follows: TGTGCCAGCAGCTTCGCACAAGAGACCCAGTACTTC. The genes are TRBV7-9 and TRBJ2-5, with D unclear. Trimming took 3 bases from V and 2 from J, leaving 4 bases between them. CDR3 length equals 12 residues. Germline V gene data show CDR1 as SEHNR and CDR2 as FQNEAQ (reference sequence). The full variable domain, its missing parts supplied by reference TRBV7-9 and TRBJ2-5, is DTGVSQNPRHKITKRGQNVTFRCDPISEHNRLYWYRQTLGQGPEFLTYFQNEAQLEKSRLLSDRFSAERPKGSFSTLEIQRTEQGDSAMYLCASSFAQETQYFGPGTRLLVL.